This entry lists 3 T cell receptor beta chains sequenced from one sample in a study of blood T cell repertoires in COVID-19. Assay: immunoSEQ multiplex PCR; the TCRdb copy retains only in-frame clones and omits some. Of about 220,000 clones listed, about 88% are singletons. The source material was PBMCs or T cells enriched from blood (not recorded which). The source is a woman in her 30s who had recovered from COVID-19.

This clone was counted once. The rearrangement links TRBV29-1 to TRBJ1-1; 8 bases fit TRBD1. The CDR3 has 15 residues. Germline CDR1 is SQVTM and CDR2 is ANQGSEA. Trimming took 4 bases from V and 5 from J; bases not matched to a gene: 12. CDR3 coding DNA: TGCAGCGTTGGAGTAAGAGACAGGGGTGCGACTGAAGCTTTCTTT. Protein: CSVGVRDRGATEAFF.

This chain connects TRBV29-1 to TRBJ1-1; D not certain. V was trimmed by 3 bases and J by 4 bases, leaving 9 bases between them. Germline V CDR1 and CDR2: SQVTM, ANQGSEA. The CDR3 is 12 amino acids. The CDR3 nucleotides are TGCAGCGTTGAGAGGTCGCGCACTGAAGCTTTCTTT. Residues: CSVERSRTEAFF.

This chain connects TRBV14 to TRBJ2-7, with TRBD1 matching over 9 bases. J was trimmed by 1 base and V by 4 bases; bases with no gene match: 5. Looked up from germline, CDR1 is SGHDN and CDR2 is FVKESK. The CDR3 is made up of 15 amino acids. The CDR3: CASSPPGQGSYEQYF. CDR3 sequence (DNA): TGTGCCAGCAGCCCACCGGGACAGGGTTCCTACGAGCAGTACTTC.